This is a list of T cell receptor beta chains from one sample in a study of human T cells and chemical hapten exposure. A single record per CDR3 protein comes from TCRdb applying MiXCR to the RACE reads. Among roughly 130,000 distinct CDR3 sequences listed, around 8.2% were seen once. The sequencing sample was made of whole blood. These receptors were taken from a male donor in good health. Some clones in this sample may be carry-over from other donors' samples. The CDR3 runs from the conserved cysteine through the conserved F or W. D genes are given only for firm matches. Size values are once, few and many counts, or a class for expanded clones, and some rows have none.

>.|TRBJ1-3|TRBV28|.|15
TGTGCCAGCAGTCCCCCTCGGTACTCTGGAAACACCATATATTTT
CASSPPRYSGNTIYF
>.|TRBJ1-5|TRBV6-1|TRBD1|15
TGTGCCAGCAGTGAAAGGGACAGTAGCAATCAGCCCCAGCATTTT
CASSERDSSNQPQHF
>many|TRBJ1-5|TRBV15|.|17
TGTGCCACCAGCAGGGAGACGGTTCTTTCAAGGAATCAGCCCCAGCATTTT
CATSRETVLSRNQPQHF
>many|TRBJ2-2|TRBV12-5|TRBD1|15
TGTGCTAGTGGCCCCTCGGGACAGGGAAAGGGGGAGCTGTTTTTT
CASGPSGQGKGELFF
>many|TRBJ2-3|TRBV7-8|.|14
TGTGCCAGCAGCCCCGACATAACCACAGATACGCAGTATTTT
CASSPDITTDTQYF
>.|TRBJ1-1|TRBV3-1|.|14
TGTGCCAGCAGCCAAGTCGCGACGACCCTTGAAGCTTTCTTT
CASSQVATTLEAFF
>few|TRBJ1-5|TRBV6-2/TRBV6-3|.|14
TGTGCCAGCACCTTCCGGGACTACGATCAGCCCCAGCATTTT
CASTFRDYDQPQHF
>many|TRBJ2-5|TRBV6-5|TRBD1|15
TGTGCCAGCAGTTTCTCCGGGACAGGAGGGGAGACCCAGTACTTC
CASSFSGTGGETQYF
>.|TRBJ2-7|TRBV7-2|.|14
TGTGCCAGCAGCTCTCTCGTCTCGACCTACGAGCAGTACTTC
CASSSLVSTYEQYF
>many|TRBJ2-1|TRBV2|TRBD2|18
TGTGCCAGCGGGGGGGTCCCTAGCGGGCACAGCTCCTACAATGAGCAGTTCTTC
CASGGVPSGHSSYNEQFF
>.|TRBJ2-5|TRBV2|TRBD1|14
TGTGCCAGCAGTAGGCCGGGACAGCAAGAGACCCAGTACTTC
CASSRPGQQETQYF
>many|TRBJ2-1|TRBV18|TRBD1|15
TGTGCCAGCTCGCCCCGGGACAGACTTAACAATGAGCAGTTCTTC
CASSPRDRLNNEQFF
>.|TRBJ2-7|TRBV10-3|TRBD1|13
TGTGCCATCTCGGGACAGCCTGTTTACGAGCAGTACTTC
CAISGQPVYEQYF
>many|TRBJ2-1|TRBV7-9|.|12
TGTGCCAGCAGCGCACAGAACAATGAGCAGTTCTTC
CASSAQNNEQFF
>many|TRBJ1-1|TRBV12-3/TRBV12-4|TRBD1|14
TGTGCCAGCAGTGGGACAGGGGCGAACACTGAAGCTTTCTTT
CASSGTGANTEAFF
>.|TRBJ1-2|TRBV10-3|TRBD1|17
TGTGCCATCAGTGAGCAGCCTGGGACAGGGAGGGACTATGGCTACACCTTC
CAISEQPGTGRDYGYTF
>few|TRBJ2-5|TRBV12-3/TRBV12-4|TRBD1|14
TGTGCCAGCAGTTCCGGACAGGGCGACGAGACCCAGTACTTC
CASSSGQGDETQYF
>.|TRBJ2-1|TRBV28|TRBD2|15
TGTGCCAGCAGAGAAAAAAGCGGGAGGGCCACTGAGCAGTTCTTC
CASREKSGRATEQFF
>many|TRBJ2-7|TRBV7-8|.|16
TGTGCCAGCAGCTTAAGGGCCGGACAGATGACCTACGAGCAGTACTTC
CASSLRAGQMTYEQYF
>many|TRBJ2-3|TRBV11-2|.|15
TGTGCCAGCAGCTTAGGGGGGTTCGGCACAGATACGCAGTATTTT
CASSLGGFGTDTQYF
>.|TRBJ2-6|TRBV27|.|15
TGTGCCAGCAGTTTATCAGTGTCTGGGGCCAACGTCCTGACTTTC
CASSLSVSGANVLTF
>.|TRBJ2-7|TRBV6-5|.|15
TGTGCCAGCAGTTTAGGGCCCGTAAGCTCCTACGAGCAGTACTTC
CASSLGPVSSYEQYF
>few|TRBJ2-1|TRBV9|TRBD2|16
TGTGCCAGCAGCGTGACCCCGGGACTAGCGACCCATGAGCAGTTCTTC
CASSVTPGLATHEQFF